The rows below give T cell receptor beta chains drawn from one sample of a study of OX40 agonist ivuxolimab in advanced cancers. Here immunoSEQ multiplex PCR was the method, and the copy in TCRdb shows in-frame clones only, minus some. The sample lists around 62,000 clones; around 80% were seen once. The sample was CD4+ or CD8+ T cells sorted from blood, taken in a trial of the OX40 agonist ivuxolimab. Every receptor here comes from an adult with an advanced solid tumor such as melanoma, head and neck, liver or kidney cancer. The CDR3 runs from the conserved cysteine through the conserved F or W. Each record gives: CDR3 length, V gene, D gene, clone size, J gene, CDR3 DNA, CDR3 protein. A D gene is named only where the DNA matches it firmly. Where a row states a size, it is once, few, many or the class of an expanded clone; other rows omit it.

length: 14
V: TRBV7-2
D: TRBD1
size: -
J: TRBJ2-2
DNA: TGTGCCAGCAGCTGGACAGGGAGAGGCGGGGAGCTGTTTTTT
CDR3: CASSWTGRGGELFF

length: 15
V: TRBV28
D: TRBD1
size: -
J: TRBJ1-2
DNA: TGTGCCAGCATCCCTCCCGGGACAGGGAAAACAGGCTACACCTTC
CDR3: CASIPPGTGKTGYTF

length: 17
V: TRBV5-4
D: TRBD2
size: once
J: TRBJ2-5
DNA: TGTGCCAGCAGCGGAGGACTAGCGGGGGCAGTCCAAGAGACCCAGTACTTC
CDR3: CASSGGLAGAVQETQYF

length: 13
V: TRBV7-2
D: -
size: -
J: TRBJ2-7
DNA: TGTGCCAGCAGCTTAGGGGTGGGCTACGAGCAGTACTTC
CDR3: CASSLGVGYEQYF

length: 15
V: TRBV2
D: -
size: -
J: TRBJ2-1
DNA: TGTGCCAGCAGTGTAAGGGCTAGCAGCAGCAATGAGCAGTTCTTC
CDR3: CASSVRASSSNEQFF

length: 14
V: TRBV6-6
D: -
size: -
J: TRBJ2-5
DNA: TGTGCCAGCAGTTATAGCTCGGGGCGGGAGACCCAGTACTTC
CDR3: CASSYSSGRETQYF

length: 17
V: TRBV9
D: TRBD2
size: -
J: TRBJ2-1
DNA: TGTGCCAGCAGCGTGTCGGGAGGGCGGGCCGACTACAATGAGCAGTTCTTC
CDR3: CASSVSGGRADYNEQFF

length: 14
V: TRBV5-1
D: TRBD1
size: -
J: TRBJ2-7
DNA: TGCGCCAGCAGCACGACAGGGGGAAGCTACGAGCAGTACTTC
CDR3: CASSTTGGSYEQYF

length: 15
V: TRBV5-6
D: TRBD1
size: -
J: TRBJ2-1
DNA: TGTGCCAGCAGCTTAGGGGACAGGGGTAACAATGAGCAGTTCTTC
CDR3: CASSLGDRGNNEQFF

length: 13
V: TRBV5-1
D: -
size: -
J: TRBJ1-1
DNA: TGCGCCAGCAGCTTGGGTACAACCACTGAAGCTTTCTTT
CDR3: CASSLGTTTEAFF

length: 14
V: TRBV2
D: -
size: -
J: TRBJ2-7
DNA: TGTGCCAGCAGTGTAGACAATCCGGGATACGAGCAGTACTTC
CDR3: CASSVDNPGYEQYF

length: 17
V: TRBV22-1
D: -
size: -
J: TRBJ1-3
DNA: TGTCCTGGGAGCGTCCCGAACAGGGGACCCTCTGGAAACACCATATATTTT
CDR3: CPGSVPNRGPSGNTIYF

length: 15
V: TRBV28
D: -
size: -
J: TRBJ1-3
DNA: TGTGCCAGCAGACCACGGGCCCTCTCTGGAAACACCATATATTTT
CDR3: CASRPRALSGNTIYF

length: 17
V: TRBV5-1
D: -
size: once
J: TRBJ2-5
DNA: TGCGCCAGCAGCTTGGGGTTGGGATCGGGACTGCAAGAGACCCAGTACTTC
CDR3: CASSLGLGSGLQETQYF

length: 12
V: TRBV21-1
D: -
size: -
J: TRBJ2-7
DNA: TGTGCCAGCAGCGACAGTAAGTACGAGCAGTACTTC
CDR3: CASSDSKYEQYF

length: 17
V: TRBV4-1
D: TRBD1
size: -
J: TRBJ2-2
DNA: TGCGCCAGCGGGGGTTTTCGGGGAAGGACAGGCACCGGGGAGCTGTTTTTT
CDR3: CASGGFRGRTGTGELFF

length: 15
V: TRBV10-3
D: TRBD1
size: -
J: TRBJ2-3
DNA: TGTGCCATCAGCACCGGGACAGGGAGCACAGATACGCAGTATTTT
CDR3: CAISTGTGSTDTQYF

length: 14
V: TRBV13
D: -
size: -
J: TRBJ2-2
DNA: TGTGCCAGCAGCTTAGAAGGTTTTACCGGGGAGCTGTTTTTT
CDR3: CASSLEGFTGELFF

length: 14
V: TRBV28
D: -
size: -
J: TRBJ1-6
DNA: TGTGCCAGCAGCCTACTTCAGGGCGGCTCACCCCTCCACTTT
CDR3: CASSLLQGGSPLHF

length: 17
V: TRBV9
D: -
size: -
J: TRBJ2-3
DNA: TGTGCCAGCAGCGTAGGTTTTCCCGGCGGGAACGCAGATACGCAGTATTTT
CDR3: CASSVGFPGGNADTQYF

length: 11
V: TRBV5-6
D: -
size: -
J: TRBJ1-1
DNA: TGTGCCAGCAGCCGGGACTTCGGACAGATTTTT
CDR3: CASSRDFGQIF

length: 14
V: TRBV7-8
D: -
size: few
J: TRBJ2-1
DNA: TGTGCCAGCAGCTTAGCGTTCGGCTCCAATGAGCAGTTCTTC
CDR3: CASSLAFGSNEQFF

length: 13
V: TRBV10-3
D: TRBD2
size: few
J: TRBJ2-7
DNA: TGTGCCAGTCGGGTAGCGGGGTCCTACGAGCAGTACTTC
CDR3: CASRVAGSYEQYF

length: 13
V: TRBV19
D: -
size: few
J: TRBJ2-5
DNA: TGTGCCAGTACCCGAGGAAGGGGTGAGACCCAGTACTTC
CDR3: CASTRGRGETQYF

length: 13
V: TRBV19
D: TRBD1
size: -
J: TRBJ1-1
DNA: TGTGCCAGTAGGGACAGGGGTTACACTGAAGCTTTCTTT
CDR3: CASRDRGYTEAFF

length: 20
V: TRBV15
D: -
size: few
J: TRBJ1-4
DNA: TGTGCCACCAGCAGTGACCTCGGGGACACTTCATTTGCAACTAATGAAAAACTGTTTTTT
CDR3: CATSSDLGDTSFATNEKLFF

length: 16
V: TRBV28
D: TRBD2
size: once
J: TRBJ2-7
DNA: TGTGCCAGCAGTTCCGGGACTAGCGGGAGGTTCTACGAGCAGTACTTC
CDR3: CASSSGTSGRFYEQYF

length: 15
V: TRBV5-4
D: TRBD1
size: -
J: TRBJ2-7
DNA: TGTGCCAGCAGCTTACAGGGGGCATCGTCCTACGAGCAGTACTTC
CDR3: CASSLQGASSYEQYF

length: 15
V: TRBV9
D: TRBD1
size: -
J: TRBJ2-7
DNA: TGTGCCAGCAGCGTCTGGACAGGGCGAAGCTACGAGCAGTACTTC
CDR3: CASSVWTGRSYEQYF

length: 16
V: TRBV4-2
D: -
size: -
J: TRBJ2-2
DNA: TGTGCCAGCAGCCAAGAGGGGCTAGCAAACACCGGGGAGCTGTTTTTT
CDR3: CASSQEGLANTGELFF

length: 12
V: TRBV19
D: -
size: -
J: TRBJ2-7
DNA: TGTGCCAGTAGTATCGGACCCTACGAGCAGTACTTC
CDR3: CASSIGPYEQYF

length: 16
V: TRBV10-1
D: TRBD1
size: -
J: TRBJ1-1
DNA: TGCGCCAGCAGTGCAGACAGGGCCCGATGGGGTACTGAAGCTTTCTTT
CDR3: CASSADRARWGTEAFF

length: 13
V: TRBV14
D: TRBD2
size: -
J: TRBJ2-7
DNA: TGTGCCAGCAGCCAACATCGGGGGGGCGAGCAGTACTTC
CDR3: CASSQHRGGEQYF

length: 16
V: TRBV30
D: TRBD1
size: once
J: TRBJ2-6
DNA: TGTGCCTCAGACAGGGGGGCCTTCTCTGGGGCCAACGTCCTGACTTTC
CDR3: CASDRGAFSGANVLTF

length: 12
V: TRBV29-1
D: -
size: -
J: TRBJ2-1
DNA: TGCAGCGTTGAAGATGGGGTGGTTGAGCAGTTCTTC
CDR3: CSVEDGVVEQFF

length: 15
V: TRBV28
D: TRBD1
size: -
J: TRBJ2-3
DNA: TGTGCCAGCAGTCCCACAGGGGTAAGAACAGATACGCAGTATTTT
CDR3: CASSPTGVRTDTQYF

length: 18
V: TRBV19
D: -
size: -
J: TRBJ1-5
DNA: TGTGCCAGTAGTACCCCCGGTGGGAGGGCCAACATTCAGAAGCCCCAGCATTTT
CDR3: CASSTPGGRANIQKPQHF

length: 13
V: TRBV18
D: -
size: -
J: TRBJ1-2
DNA: TGTGCCAGCTCACCGGATACGCGCTATGGCTACACCTTC
CDR3: CASSPDTRYGYTF

length: 13
V: TRBV19
D: -
size: -
J: TRBJ1-6
DNA: TGTGCCAGTAGCAGCAACAGGAATTCACCCCTCCACTTT
CDR3: CASSSNRNSPLHF